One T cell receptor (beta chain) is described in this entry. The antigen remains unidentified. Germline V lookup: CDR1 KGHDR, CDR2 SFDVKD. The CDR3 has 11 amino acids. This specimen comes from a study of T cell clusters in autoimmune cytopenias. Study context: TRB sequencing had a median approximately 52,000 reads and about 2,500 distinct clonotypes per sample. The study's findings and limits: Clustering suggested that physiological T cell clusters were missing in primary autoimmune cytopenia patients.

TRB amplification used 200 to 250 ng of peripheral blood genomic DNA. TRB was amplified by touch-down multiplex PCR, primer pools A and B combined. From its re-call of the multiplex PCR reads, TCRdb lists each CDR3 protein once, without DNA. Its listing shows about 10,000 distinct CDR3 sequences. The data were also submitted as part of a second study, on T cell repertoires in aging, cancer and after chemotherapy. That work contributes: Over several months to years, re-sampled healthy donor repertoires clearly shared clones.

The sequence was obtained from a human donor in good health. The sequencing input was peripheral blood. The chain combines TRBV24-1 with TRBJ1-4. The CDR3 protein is CATSDGEKLFF.